Detailed here is one T cell receptor beta chain. Its antigen is not identified. This entry belongs to a study of post-analysis software for immune sequencing data. Across the whole study: Some patients lacked subtype; others had relapsing-remitting, secondary progressive or progressive-relapsing disease.

Findings and caveats of the study: TRBV5-6, TRBV5-1 and TRBV20-1 were among about 5 TRBV segments more frequent in patients than controls.

The TCR beta cDNA libraries carried unique molecular identifiers. Yield was roughly 500,000 cDNA molecules from around 1 to 10 million T cells. TCRdb reprocessed the PCR reads with MiXCR, giving one entry per CDR3 protein. The data show hundreds of thousands of distinct CDR3 sequences, roughly 29% seen once. CDR3 length: 15 residues. Germline V lookup: CDR1 SGHTA, CDR2 FQGNSA. J gave up 6 bases and V 5 bases, and 11 bases lay outside the gene matches. Sequenced: blood. This receptor was taken from a girl aged 10 to 17 with multiple sclerosis. The chain couples TRBV7-2 to TRBJ2-7; 9 bases match TRBD1. The DNA for the CDR3 is TGTGCCAGCAGCAACGGGGGGACAGGGACCTCCGAGCAGTACTTC. The encoded protein is CASSNGGTGTSEQYF.